These T cell receptor beta chains were read from a single sample in a study of shared T cell receptors in the human thymus. Using immunoSEQ multiplex PCR, the repertoire was profiled, and TCRdb retains in-frame clones only, with some absent. The repertoire holds around 340,000 clones, over 90% seen once, with approximately 0.02% in the top ten. Sample: thymocytes. These receptors all stem from a human donor. CDR3s include the opening cysteine and the closing phenylalanine or tryptophan. The D gene is left open where the match is weak. A clone size is listed for some rows: how often the clone was seen (once, few, many), or a class if it is expanded.

j_gene,v_gene,abundance,d_gene,CDR3aa,CDR3nt
TRBJ1-5,TRBV28,NA,NA,CASSSRDSNQPQHF,TGTGCCAGCAGTTCCAGAGATAGCAATCAGCCCCAGCATTTT
TRBJ2-3,TRBV27,NA,TRBD2,CASSLCVGSGRGDTQYF,TGTGCCAGCAGTTTATGCGTAGGGAGCGGGAGGGGAGATACGCAGTATTTT
TRBJ1-2,TRBV19,NA,TRBD1,CASSRLQGRGRGYTF,TGTGCCAGTAGTAGACTACAGGGGCGCGGACGGGGCTACACCTTC
TRBJ2-1,TRBV6-1,NA,TRBD1,CATTGGRKSYNEQFF,TGTGCCACAACAGGGGGCAGGAAGTCCTACAATGAGCAGTTCTTC
TRBJ2-1,TRBV27,NA,NA,CASSPPGRHSYNEQFF,TGTGCCAGCAGTCCGCCGGGACGCCACTCCTACAATGAGCAGTTCTTC
TRBJ2-7,TRBV19,NA,NA,CASRFRTGPPYEQYF,TGTGCCAGTAGATTTAGGACCGGGCCTCCCTACGAGCAGTACTTC
TRBJ2-4,TRBV7-9,NA,NA,CASSTNRLSLAKNIQYF,TGTGCCAGCAGCACAAACAGGTTAAGCCTAGCCAAAAACATTCAGTACTTC
TRBJ1-2,TRBV28,NA,TRBD1,CASSPNRGTYGYTF,TGTGCCAGCAGCCCTAACAGGGGGACCTATGGCTACACCTTC
TRBJ2-5,TRBV29-1,NA,NA,CSVGRAGETQYF,TGCAGCGTTGGCCGGGCAGGAGAGACCCAGTACTTC
TRBJ2-7,TRBV6-5,NA,TRBD1,CASSYREDRSSYEQYF,TGTGCCAGCAGTTATCGAGAGGACAGGAGCTCCTACGAGCAGTACTTC
TRBJ2-1,TRBV4-2,NA,TRBD2,CASSPGTSGTNEQFF,TGTGCCAGCAGCCCCGGGACTAGCGGGACCAATGAGCAGTTCTTC
TRBJ2-1,TRBV28,once,NA,CASSPGTSVMEEQFF,TGTGCCAGCAGTCCCGGGACTTCTGTCATGGAGGAGCAGTTCTTC
TRBJ1-2,TRBV7-9,NA,NA,CASIRQPLNYGYTF,TGTGCCAGCATCAGACAGCCCCTTAACTATGGCTACACCTTC
TRBJ2-7,TRBV27,NA,TRBD2,CASSLGRGPHHEQYF,TGTGCCAGCAGTCTAGGGAGGGGACCCCACCACGAGCAGTACTTC
TRBJ2-5,TRBV11-2,NA,NA,CASSLGVSGPSWETQYF,TGTGCCAGCAGCCTCGGGGTTAGTGGCCCCTCATGGGAGACCCAGTACTTC
TRBJ2-7,TRBV7-8,NA,NA,CASSFVGGSTPTGEQYF,TGTGCCAGCAGCTTTGTGGGCGGGTCCACCCCGACGGGTGAGCAGTACTTC
TRBJ1-5,TRBV5-1,NA,NA,CASSSGLDNQPQHF,TGCGCCAGCAGCTCGGGTTTGGATAATCAGCCCCAGCATTTT
TRBJ2-7,TRBV28,NA,TRBD2,CASTPRGGRSYEQYF,TGTGCCAGCACCCCGCGGGGGGGGAGAAGCTACGAGCAGTACTTC
TRBJ2-5,TRBV27,NA,TRBD2,CASRGDRLTSGVYQETQYF,TGTGCCAGTAGGGGTGACAGATTGACTAGCGGGGTGTACCAAGAGACCCAGTACTTC
TRBJ1-5,TRBV13,NA,NA,CASSSDRDVGQPQHF,TGTGCCAGCAGCTCTGACCGGGACGTGGGGCAGCCCCAGCATTTT
TRBJ2-7,TRBV5-5,NA,NA,CASSLRTQHEQYF,TGTGCCAGCAGCTTACGGACTCAACACGAGCAGTACTTC
TRBJ2-1,TRBV11-3,NA,TRBD1,CASSPLKQGTGGQEQFF,TGTGCCAGCAGCCCATTAAAACAGGGGACCGGCGGTCAAGAGCAGTTCTTC
TRBJ1-2,TRBV4-2,NA,NA,CASSQDQGIYGYTF,TGTGCCAGCAGCCAAGATCAAGGGATCTATGGCTACACCTTC
TRBJ2-1,TRBV5-4,NA,NA,CASSLKRVGPYNEQFF,TGTGCCAGCAGCTTGAAGCGGGTGGGGCCGTACAATGAGCAGTTCTTC
TRBJ2-1,TRBV7-9,once,TRBD2,CASSSRRPSGSPYNEQFF,TGTGCCAGCAGCTCCCGTCGACCCAGCGGGAGTCCTTACAATGAGCAGTTCTTC
TRBJ2-3,TRBV7-9,NA,NA,CASSRTAAADTQYF,TGTGCCAGCAGCCGTACCGCGGCGGCAGATACGCAGTATTTT
TRBJ2-2,TRBV27,NA,NA,CASSLSPGELFF,TGTGCCAGCAGTTTATCCCCTGGGGAGCTGTTTTTT
TRBJ1-5,TRBV10-3,few,NA,CAIGGGTNQPQHF,TGTGCCATCGGGGGCGGGACCAATCAGCCCCAGCATTTT
TRBJ1-3,TRBV7-2,NA,NA,CASSLGWSVDSGNTIYF,TGTGCCAGCAGCTTAGGATGGAGTGTAGACTCTGGAAACACCATATATTTT
TRBJ2-7,TRBV28,NA,NA,CASSFGAHTLGYEQYF,TGTGCCAGCAGTTTCGGGGCACACACCCTTGGGTACGAGCAGTACTTC
TRBJ2-1,TRBV2,NA,NA,CASRPQGSSYNEQFF,TGTGCCAGCAGACCACAGGGTAGCTCCTACAATGAGCAGTTCTTC
TRBJ2-1,TRBV28,once,NA,CASSQGVSNEQFF,TGTGCCAGCAGTCAGGGAGTAAGCAATGAGCAGTTCTTC
TRBJ2-3,TRBV5-4,NA,NA,CASTSKRSTDTQYF,TGTGCCAGCACCAGCAAGCGGAGCACAGATACGCAGTATTTT
TRBJ2-5,TRBV5-4,NA,TRBD1,CASSLGQGALETQYF,TGTGCCAGCAGCCTGGGACAGGGGGCATTAGAGACCCAGTACTTC
TRBJ2-3,TRBV6-5,NA,TRBD2,CASSYEGLAITDTQYF,TGTGCCAGCAGTTACGAGGGACTAGCAATAACAGATACGCAGTATTTT
TRBJ2-1,TRBV5-1,NA,TRBD2,CASSLVPGLAGGDGQAEQFF,TGCGCCAGCAGCTTGGTCCCGGGACTAGCGGGAGGGGATGGTCAGGCTGAGCAGTTCTTC
TRBJ2-2,TRBV5-1,NA,TRBD2,CASSAGTSGRATNTGELFF,TGCGCCAGCAGCGCCGGGACTAGCGGGAGGGCCACGAACACCGGGGAGCTGTTTTTT
TRBJ1-1,TRBV9,once,NA,CASSVGAGNTEAFF,TGTGCCAGCAGCGTAGGAGCGGGGAACACTGAAGCTTTCTTT
TRBJ2-2,TRBV7-3,NA,TRBD2,CASRGVKNTGELFF,TGTGCCAGTCGGGGGGTGAAGAACACCGGGGAGCTGTTTTTT
TRBJ2-1,TRBV11-2,NA,TRBD1,CASSGTVVFF,TGTGCCAGCAGCGGGACAGTTGTGTTCTTC
TRBJ2-7,TRBV15,NA,NA,CATSREGNNGKRYF,TGTGCCACCAGCAGAGAGGGTAATAACGGAAAAAGGTACTTC
TRBJ2-4,TRBV11-2,once,NA,CASSLRWIQYF,TGTGCCAGCAGCCTAAGATGGATTCAGTACTTC
TRBJ2-1,TRBV9,NA,TRBD2,CASSVRREPNNEQFF,TGTGCCAGCAGCGTGAGGCGGGAGCCCAACAATGAGCAGTTCTTC
TRBJ2-7,TRBV14,NA,TRBD2,CASSQASGLLTSYEQYF,TGTGCCAGCAGCCAAGCGTCGGGACTACTTACATCCTACGAGCAGTACTTC
TRBJ1-2,TRBV30,NA,NA,CAWSVLGYGYTF,TGTGCCTGGAGTGTACTAGGGTATGGCTACACCTTC
TRBJ2-5,TRBV5-1,NA,NA,CASSLSGGGETQYF,TGCGCCAGCAGCTTGAGTGGAGGGGGCGAGACCCAGTACTTC
TRBJ1-5,TRBV5-6,NA,TRBD1,CASSLAGRDRLVLPQHF,TGTGCCAGCAGCTTGGCAGGTCGGGACAGGTTGGTGTTGCCCCAGCATTTT
TRBJ2-5,TRBV7-2,NA,NA,CAITRGGETQYF,TGTGCCATCACGAGGGGAGGAGAGACCCAGTACTTC